The clone carrying this TCR beta chain was recorded a few times. Antigen unknown. Libraries were prepared by immunoSEQ multiplex PCR; TCRdb keeps only in-frame clonotypes and omits some of them. The table includes 5,000 or so clones, roughly 30% detected once. These data originate in a study of T cells in localized non-small cell lung cancer. Whole-study findings and limits: Only one tumor region was sequenced, so heterogeneity remains possible. Of the top 100 tumor clones, median roughly 60 were in adjacent lung, approximately 28 among its top 100. It was uninvolved adjacent lung that showed the highest T cell clonality, exceeding tumor. In the blood, greater T cell density corresponded to longer overall survival.

The V end lost 3 bases, the J end lost 2 bases, and 14 bases lay between the germline ends. Germline-derived CDR1 and CDR2 are SGHNT and YENEEA. This CDR3 region has 15 residues. Sequences were derived from lung tumor tissue, sampled before any cancer treatment. This TCR was sampled from a female donor aged 60 or older with stage I lung adenocarcinoma. The chain combines TRBV11-3 with TRBJ2-7; D tentatively reads TRBD1 or TRBD2 (6 bases each). The CDR3 sequence: CASSLGGRVTYEQYF. CDR3 DNA: TGTGCCAGCAGCTTGGGGGGCAGGGTAACCTACGAGCAGTACTTC.